This paragraph covers one T cell receptor (beta chain) sequence. Its specific antigen is unknown. There are no base qualities to consult, and no much larger clone falls within one base. In the prospective study, participants were about 18 to 90 years old, resided in fewer than 25 geographic areas of the United States, and were enrolled through a virtual design. Cohort assignment in the prospective study relied on participant-reported clinical history from a screening survey and a study questionnaire. ImmuneRACE Cohort 3 recovered participants were defined by two consecutive negative NP/OP PCR tests, healthcare professional clearance, or symptom resolution. Each participant in the prospective study had whole blood, serum and a nasopharyngeal or oropharyngeal swab collected by mobile phlebotomists. Prospective study participants could optionally give additional blood draws and questionnaires over a roughly 2-month period. Before DNA extraction, blood samples from the prospective study were shipped at room temperature or frozen.

The sample originates from a study of blood T cell repertoires in COVID-19 (dated by TCRdb to 2020 to 2022). Turning to the overall study: Samples from collaborators originated in the United States, Italy and Spain and spanned both the acute and convalescent phases of COVID-19. Samples were obtained from the ongoing ImmuneRACE study (first 160 participants) and from 1,200 or so subjects provided by 6 global collaborators. The prospective study material was composed of cDNA or gDNA derived from T cells, B-cell-depleted T cells, or PBMCs. A freely available public database, intended as a resource for researchers studying the immune response to SARS-CoV-2, is where the repertoires were released. HLA class I and class II types, where available, came from metadata supplied by the sample provider rather than from assay-based typing. Sample metadata almost always included a de-identified subject ID, COVID-19 status, age in years and sex. The dataset comprised deeply sampled blood TCRbeta repertoires from subjects exposed to, actively infected with, or recovered from COVID-19. Overall results and qualifications from the work: Clinical and demographic metadata were provided uncurated, with the amount varying by source and participant.

The germline V gene sets CDR1 to KGHSH and CDR2 to LQKENI. V loses 4 bases at its end and J loses 1 base; junction bases beyond the gene matches: 1. Including the terminal cysteine and phenylalanine, the CDR3 comprises 14 residues. Just CDR3 DNA is preserved here, 42 bases in frame from base 1. TCRbeta CDR3 regions were amplified from genomic DNA by means of the immunoSEQ Assay, a bias-controlled multiplex PCR. The study's own analysis went as follows. Nucleated cell counts per sample were estimated from amplification of reference gene primers within the assay. To quantify the absolute abundance of each unique TCRbeta CDR3 rearrangement, sequence reads were collapsed and filtered. For each sample, productive Simpson clonality was calculated as the square root of Simpson's diversity index over productive rearrangements. In its TCRdb copy, this immuneACCESS table keeps in-frame sequences only and misses some clones. Where compared with another copy, unresolved V genes explain less than half of these, and the others have no known cause. D and trimming come from the DNA, and the V and J calls and clone size come from that table. Present in this sample are about 280,000 clones, approximately 81% of which were seen just once. 2% to 3% of the sample goes to the ten largest clones.

What was sequenced was PBMCs or T cells enriched from blood (not recorded which). This receptor chain uses TRBV18 and TRBJ1-1, and TRBD1 aligns with 9 junction nucleotides. This TCR was sampled from a woman between 45 and 65 years old who had recovered from COVID-19. The CDR3 is CASSRDRENTEAFF. The nucleotide sequence reads as follows: TGTGCCAGCTCACGGGACAGGGAGAACACTGAAGCTTTCTTT.